A single T cell receptor beta chain is shown here with its context. The data stem from a study of cytomegalovirus exposure and HLA in healthy donors. Primers: 60 Vbeta forward and 13 Jbeta reverse. Sequencing was performed with immunoSEQ multiplex PCR; in TCRdb, only in-frame clones are kept and a portion is missing. The sample consists of approximately 150,000 clones, roughly four fifths of them appearing once. V was trimmed by 6 bases and J by 8 bases, leaving 13 bases between them. The CDR3 extends over 12 amino acids. Per germline, CDR1 MNHNS and CDR2 SASEGT. The sequenced sample consisted of PBMCs. The chain uses TRBV6-1 and TRBJ1-2; tentative D call: TRBD1 (6 bases). The source is a woman in her 40s in good health and CMV-seronegative. The CDR3 nucleotides are TGTGCCAGCAGGGGGGCGACTAAGGGCTACACCTTC. Residues: CASRGATKGYTF.